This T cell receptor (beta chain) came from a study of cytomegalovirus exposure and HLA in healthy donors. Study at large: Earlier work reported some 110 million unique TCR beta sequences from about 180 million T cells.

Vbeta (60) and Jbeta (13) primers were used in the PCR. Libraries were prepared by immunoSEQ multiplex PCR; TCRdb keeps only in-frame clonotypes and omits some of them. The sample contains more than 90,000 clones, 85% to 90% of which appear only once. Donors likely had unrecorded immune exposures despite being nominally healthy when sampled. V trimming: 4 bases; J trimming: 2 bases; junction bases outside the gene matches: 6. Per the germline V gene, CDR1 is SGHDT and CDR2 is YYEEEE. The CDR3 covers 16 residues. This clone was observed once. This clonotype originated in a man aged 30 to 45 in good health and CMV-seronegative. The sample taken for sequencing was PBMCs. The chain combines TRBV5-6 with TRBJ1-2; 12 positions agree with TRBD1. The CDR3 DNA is TGTGCCAGCAGCCCAGGGACAGGGGGCAGAAACTATGGCTACACCTTC. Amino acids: CASSPGTGGRNYGYTF.